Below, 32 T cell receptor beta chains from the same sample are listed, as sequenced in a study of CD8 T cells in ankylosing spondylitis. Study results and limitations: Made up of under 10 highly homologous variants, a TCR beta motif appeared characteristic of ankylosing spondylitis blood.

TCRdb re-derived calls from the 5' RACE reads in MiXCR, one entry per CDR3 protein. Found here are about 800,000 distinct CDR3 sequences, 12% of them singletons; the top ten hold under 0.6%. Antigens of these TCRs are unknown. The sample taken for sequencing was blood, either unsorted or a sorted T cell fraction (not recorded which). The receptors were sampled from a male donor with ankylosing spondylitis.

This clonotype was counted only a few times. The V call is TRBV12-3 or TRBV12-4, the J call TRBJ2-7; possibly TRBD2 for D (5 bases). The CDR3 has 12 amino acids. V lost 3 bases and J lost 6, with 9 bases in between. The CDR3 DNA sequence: TGTGCCAGCAGTTTGCGGGTTCCCGAGCAGTACTTC. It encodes CASSLRVPEQYF.

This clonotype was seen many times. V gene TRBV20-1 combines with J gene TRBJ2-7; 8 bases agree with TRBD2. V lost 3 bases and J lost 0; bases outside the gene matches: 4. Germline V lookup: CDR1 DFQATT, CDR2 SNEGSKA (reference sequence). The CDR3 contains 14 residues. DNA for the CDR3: TGCAGTGCTAGTAGTAGCGGGAACTCCTACGAGCAGTACTTC. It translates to CSASSSGNSYEQYF.

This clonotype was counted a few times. The CDR3 is CASTASGSSTGELFF. As DNA, the CDR3 is TGTGCCAGCACCGCTAGCGGGTCAAGCACCGGGGAGCTGTTTTTT. The chain joins TRBV2 to TRBJ2-2; 8 bases are a match to TRBD2. Germline CDR1 reads SNHLY; CDR2 reads FYNNEI. J gave up 4 bases and V 7 bases, and 8 bases lay outside the gene matches. This CDR3 contains 15 residues.

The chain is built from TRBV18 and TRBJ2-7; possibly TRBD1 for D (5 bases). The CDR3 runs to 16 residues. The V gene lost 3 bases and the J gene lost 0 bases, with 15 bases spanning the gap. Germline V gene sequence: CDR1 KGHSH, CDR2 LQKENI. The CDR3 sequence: CASSPMIGRASYEQYF. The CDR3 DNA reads TGTGCCAGCTCACCGATGATTGGCAGGGCCTCCTACGAGCAGTACTTC.

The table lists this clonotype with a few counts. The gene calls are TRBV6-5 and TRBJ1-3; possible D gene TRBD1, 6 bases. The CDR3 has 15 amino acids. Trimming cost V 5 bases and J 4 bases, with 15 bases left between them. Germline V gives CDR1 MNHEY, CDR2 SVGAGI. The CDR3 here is CASSPSGHSGNTIYF. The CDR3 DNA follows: TGTGCCAGCAGTCCCTCGGGACACTCAGGAAACACCATATATTTT.

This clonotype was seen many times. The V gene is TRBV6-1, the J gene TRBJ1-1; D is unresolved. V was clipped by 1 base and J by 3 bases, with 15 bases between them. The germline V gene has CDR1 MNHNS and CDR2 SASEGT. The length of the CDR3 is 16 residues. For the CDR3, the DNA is TGTGCCAGCAGTGAAGGAGCTGGGTTCGGGGACACTGAAGCTTTCTTT. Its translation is CASSEGAGFGDTEAFF.

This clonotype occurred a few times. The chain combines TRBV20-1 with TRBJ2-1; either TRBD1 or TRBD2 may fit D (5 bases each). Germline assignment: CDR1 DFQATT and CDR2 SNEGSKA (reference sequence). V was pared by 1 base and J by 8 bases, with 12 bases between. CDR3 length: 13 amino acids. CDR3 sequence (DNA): TGCAGTGCTAGAGTTGGGACGGAGGATGAGCAGTTCTTC. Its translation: CSARVGTEDEQFF.

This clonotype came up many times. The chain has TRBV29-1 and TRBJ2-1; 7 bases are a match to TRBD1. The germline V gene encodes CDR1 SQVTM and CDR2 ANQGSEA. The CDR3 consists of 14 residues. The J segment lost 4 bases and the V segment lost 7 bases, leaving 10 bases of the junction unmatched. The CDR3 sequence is CSGRGRGGYNEQFF. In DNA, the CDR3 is TGCAGCGGTAGGGGGCGCGGCGGTTACAATGAGCAGTTCTTC.

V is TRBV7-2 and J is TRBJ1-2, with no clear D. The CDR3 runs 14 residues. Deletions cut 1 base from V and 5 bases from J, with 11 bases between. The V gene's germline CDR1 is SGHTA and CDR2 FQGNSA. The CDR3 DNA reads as TGTGCCAGCAGCTTAGGAGTCTCGGAATATGGCTACACCTTC. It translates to CASSLGVSEYGYTF.

CDR3: CASSSLGGLTSYEQYF. The CDR3 DNA follows: TGTGCCAGCAGTTCACTGGGGGGACTTACTTCCTACGAGCAGTACTTC. V is TRBV6-5 and J is TRBJ2-7; D possibly corresponds to TRBD2 (6 bases). V lost 4 bases, J lost 1 base, and 17 bases lay in between. Germline loops: CDR1 MNHEY, CDR2 SVGAGI. This CDR3 has 16 residues.

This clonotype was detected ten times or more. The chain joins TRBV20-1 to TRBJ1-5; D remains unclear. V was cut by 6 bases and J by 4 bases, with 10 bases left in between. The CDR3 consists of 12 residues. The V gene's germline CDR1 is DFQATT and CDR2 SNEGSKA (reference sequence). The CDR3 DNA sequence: TGCAGTGCCCTAGGGCAGAATCAGCCCCAGCATTTT. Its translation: CSALGQNQPQHF.

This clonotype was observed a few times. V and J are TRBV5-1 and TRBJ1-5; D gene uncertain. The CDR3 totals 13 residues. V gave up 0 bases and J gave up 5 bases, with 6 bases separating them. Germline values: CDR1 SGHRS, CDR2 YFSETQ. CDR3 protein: CASSLAGYQPQHF. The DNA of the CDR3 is TGCGCCAGCAGCTTGGCGGGTTATCAGCCCCAGCATTTT.

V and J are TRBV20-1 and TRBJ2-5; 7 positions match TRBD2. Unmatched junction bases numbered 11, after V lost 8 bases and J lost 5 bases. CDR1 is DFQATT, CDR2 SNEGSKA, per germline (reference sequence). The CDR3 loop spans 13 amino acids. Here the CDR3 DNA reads TGCAGTTCAAAGAGGGAGGGGCGGGAGACCCAGTACTTC. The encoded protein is CSSKREGRETQYF.

The CDR3 spells CASSPVGTGINYEQYF. In DNA form, the CDR3 reads TGTGCCAGCAGTCCGGTTGGGACCGGGATAAACTACGAGCAGTACTTC. V gene TRBV6-1 combines with J gene TRBJ2-7; D might be TRBD1 or TRBD2, each matching 5 bases. V gave up 5 bases and J gave up 3 bases, with 20 bases separating them. Germline lookup yields CDR1 MNHNS and CDR2 SASEGT. The CDR3 is made up of 16 amino acids.

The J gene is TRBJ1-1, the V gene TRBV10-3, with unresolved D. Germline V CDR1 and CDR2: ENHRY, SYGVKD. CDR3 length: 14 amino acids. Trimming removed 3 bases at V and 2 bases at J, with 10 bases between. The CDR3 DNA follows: TGTGCCATCAGTGATTTGGAGCACAACACTGAAGCTTTCTTT. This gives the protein CAISDLEHNTEAFF.

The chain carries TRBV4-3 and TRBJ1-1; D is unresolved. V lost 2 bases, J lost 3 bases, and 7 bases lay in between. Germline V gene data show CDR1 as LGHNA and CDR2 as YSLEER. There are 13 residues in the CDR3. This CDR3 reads CASSQFVYTEAFF. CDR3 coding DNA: TGCGCCAGCAGCCAATTTGTCTACACTGAAGCTTTCTTT.

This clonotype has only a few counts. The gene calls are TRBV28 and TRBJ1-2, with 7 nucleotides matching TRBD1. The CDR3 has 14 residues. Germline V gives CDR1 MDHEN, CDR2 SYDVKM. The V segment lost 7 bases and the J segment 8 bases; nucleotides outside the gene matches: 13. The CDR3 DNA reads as TGTGCCAGCACCGACGCCCGGACAGGCTACGGCTACACCTTC. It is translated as CASTDARTGYGYTF.

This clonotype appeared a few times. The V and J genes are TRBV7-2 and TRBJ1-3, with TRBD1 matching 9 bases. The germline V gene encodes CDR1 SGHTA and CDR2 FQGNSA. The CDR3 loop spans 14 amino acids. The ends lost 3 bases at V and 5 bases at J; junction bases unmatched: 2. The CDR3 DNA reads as TGTGCCAGCAGCTTCGGACAGGGGCGAAACACCATATATTTT. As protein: CASSFGQGRNTIYF.

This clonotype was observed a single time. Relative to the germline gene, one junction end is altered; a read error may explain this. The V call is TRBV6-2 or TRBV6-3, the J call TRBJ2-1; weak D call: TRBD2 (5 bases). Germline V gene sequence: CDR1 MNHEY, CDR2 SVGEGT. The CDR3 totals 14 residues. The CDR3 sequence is CASSYLASSSEHFF. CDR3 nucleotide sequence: TGTGCCAGCAGTTACTTAGCGTCTAGCAGTGAGCATTTCTTC.

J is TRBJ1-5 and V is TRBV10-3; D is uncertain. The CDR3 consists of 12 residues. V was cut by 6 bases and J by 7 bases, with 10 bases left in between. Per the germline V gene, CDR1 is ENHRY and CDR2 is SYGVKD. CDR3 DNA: TGTGCCATCAGGCCCGAGGGCCAGCCCCAGCATTTT. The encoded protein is CAIRPEGQPQHF.

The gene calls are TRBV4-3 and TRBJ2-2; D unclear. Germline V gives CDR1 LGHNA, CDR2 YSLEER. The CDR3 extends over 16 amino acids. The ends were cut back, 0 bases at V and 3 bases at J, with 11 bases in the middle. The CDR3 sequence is CASSQDRERDTGELFF. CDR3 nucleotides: TGCGCCAGCAGCCAAGATAGAGAGCGCGACACCGGGGAGCTGTTTTTT.

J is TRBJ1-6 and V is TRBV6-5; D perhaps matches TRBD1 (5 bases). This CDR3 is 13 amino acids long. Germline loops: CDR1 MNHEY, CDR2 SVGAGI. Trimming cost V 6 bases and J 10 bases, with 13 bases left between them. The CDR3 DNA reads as TGTGCCAGCAGCCCCGTCGGGGGATCACCCCTCCACTTT. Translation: CASSPVGGSPLHF.

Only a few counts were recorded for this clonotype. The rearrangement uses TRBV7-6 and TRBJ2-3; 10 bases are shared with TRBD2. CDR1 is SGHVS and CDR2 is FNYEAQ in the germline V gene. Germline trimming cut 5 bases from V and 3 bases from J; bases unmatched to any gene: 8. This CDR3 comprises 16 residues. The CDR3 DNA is TGTGCCAGCAGCCCTTACACTAGCGGGGTTACAGATACGCAGTATTTT. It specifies CASSPYTSGVTDTQYF.

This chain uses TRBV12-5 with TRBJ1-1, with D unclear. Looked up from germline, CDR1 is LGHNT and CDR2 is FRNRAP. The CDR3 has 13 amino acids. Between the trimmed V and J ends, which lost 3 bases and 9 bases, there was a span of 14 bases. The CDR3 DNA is TGTGCTAGTGGTTTTGCCGGGGTGTGGAAAGCTTTCTTT. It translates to CASGFAGVWKAFF.

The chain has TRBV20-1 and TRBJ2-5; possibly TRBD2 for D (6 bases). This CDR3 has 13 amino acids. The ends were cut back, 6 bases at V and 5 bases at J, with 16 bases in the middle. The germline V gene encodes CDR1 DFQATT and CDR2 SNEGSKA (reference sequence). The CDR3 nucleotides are TGCAGTGCCCCAAGCGGGTTAGGCGAGACCCAGTACTTC. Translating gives CSAPSGLGETQYF.

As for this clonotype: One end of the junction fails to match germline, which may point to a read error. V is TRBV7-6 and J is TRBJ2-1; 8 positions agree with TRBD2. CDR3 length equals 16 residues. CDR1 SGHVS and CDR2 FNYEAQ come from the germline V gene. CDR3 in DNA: TGTGCCGGCAGCTTAGCCCGGGGGGGGTCCTACAATGAGCAGTTCTTC. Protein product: CAGSLARGGSYNEQFF.

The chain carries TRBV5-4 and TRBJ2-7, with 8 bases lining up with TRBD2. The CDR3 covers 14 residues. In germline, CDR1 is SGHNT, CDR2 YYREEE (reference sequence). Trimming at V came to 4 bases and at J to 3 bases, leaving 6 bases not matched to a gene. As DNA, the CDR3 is TGTGCCAGCAGCCCGGGAGGGATACTCTACGAGCAGTACTTC. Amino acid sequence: CASSPGGILYEQYF.

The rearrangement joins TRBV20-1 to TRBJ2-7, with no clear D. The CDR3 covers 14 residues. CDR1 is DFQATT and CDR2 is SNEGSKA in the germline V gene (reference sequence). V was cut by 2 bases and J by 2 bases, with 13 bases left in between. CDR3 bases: TGCAGTGCTAGATCGGCAGTTGGAACCTACGAGCAGTACTTC. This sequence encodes CSARSAVGTYEQYF.

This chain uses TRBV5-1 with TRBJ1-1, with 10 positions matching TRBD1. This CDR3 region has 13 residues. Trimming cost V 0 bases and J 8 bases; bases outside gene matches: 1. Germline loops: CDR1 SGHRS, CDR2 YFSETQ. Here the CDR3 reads CASSLEGQGEAFF. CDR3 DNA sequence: TGCGCCAGCAGCTTGGAGGGACAGGGGGAAGCTTTCTTT.

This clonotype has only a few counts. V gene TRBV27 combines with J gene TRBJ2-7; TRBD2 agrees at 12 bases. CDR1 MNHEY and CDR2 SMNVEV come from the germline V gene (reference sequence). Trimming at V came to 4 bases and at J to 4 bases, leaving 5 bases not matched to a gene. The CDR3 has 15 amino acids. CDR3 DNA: TGTGCCAGCAGTTCACTAGCGGGAGGAGGGTACGAGCAGTACTTC. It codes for CASSSLAGGGYEQYF.

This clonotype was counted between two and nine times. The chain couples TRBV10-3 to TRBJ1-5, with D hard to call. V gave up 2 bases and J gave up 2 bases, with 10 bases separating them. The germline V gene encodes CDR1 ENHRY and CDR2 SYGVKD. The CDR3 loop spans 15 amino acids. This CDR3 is CAISERIPGNQPQHF. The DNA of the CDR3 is TGTGCCATCAGTGAGAGGATCCCTGGCAATCAGCCCCAGCATTTT.

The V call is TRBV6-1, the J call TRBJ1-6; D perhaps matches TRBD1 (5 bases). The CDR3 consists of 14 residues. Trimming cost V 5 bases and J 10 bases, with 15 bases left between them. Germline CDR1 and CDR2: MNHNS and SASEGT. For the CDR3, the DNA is TGTGCCAGCAGTAGACAAGGGGAGGGCTCACCCCTCCACTTT. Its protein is CASSRQGEGSPLHF.